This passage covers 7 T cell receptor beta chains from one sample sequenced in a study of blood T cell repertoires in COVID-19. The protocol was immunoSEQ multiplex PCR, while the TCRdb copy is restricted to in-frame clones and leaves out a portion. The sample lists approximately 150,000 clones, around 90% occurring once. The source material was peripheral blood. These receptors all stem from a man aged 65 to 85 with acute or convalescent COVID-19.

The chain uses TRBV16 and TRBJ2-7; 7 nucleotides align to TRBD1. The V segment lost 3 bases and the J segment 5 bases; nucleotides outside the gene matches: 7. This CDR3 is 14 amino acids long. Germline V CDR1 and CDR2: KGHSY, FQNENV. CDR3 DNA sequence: TGTGCCAGCAGCCAGAGAAACACAGGGGACGAGCAGTACTTC. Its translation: CASSQRNTGDEQYF.

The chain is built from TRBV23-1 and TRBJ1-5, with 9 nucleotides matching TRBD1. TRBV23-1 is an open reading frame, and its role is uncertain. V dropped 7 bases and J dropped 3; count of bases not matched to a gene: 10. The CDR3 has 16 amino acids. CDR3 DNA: TGCGCCAGCAATCTAAGGGACAGGGTTTTCAATCAGCCCCAGCATTTT. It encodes CASNLRDRVFNQPQHF.

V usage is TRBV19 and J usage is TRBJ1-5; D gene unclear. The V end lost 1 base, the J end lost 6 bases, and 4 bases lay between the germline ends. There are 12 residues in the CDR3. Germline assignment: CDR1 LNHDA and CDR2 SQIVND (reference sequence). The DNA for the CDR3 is TGTGCCAGTAGTATAGCTTCTCAGCCCCAGCATTTT. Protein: CASSIASQPQHF.

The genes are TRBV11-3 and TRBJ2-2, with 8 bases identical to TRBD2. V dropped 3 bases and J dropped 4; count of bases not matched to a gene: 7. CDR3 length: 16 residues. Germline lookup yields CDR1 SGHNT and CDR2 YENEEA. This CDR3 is CASSLGGGRSTGELFF. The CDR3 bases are TGTGCCAGCAGCTTGGGCGGGGGGCGAAGCACCGGGGAGCTGTTTTTT.

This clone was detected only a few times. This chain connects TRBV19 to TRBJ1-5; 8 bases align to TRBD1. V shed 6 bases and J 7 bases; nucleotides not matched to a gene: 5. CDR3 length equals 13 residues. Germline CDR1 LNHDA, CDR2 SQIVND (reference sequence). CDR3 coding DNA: TGTGCCAGTAGCGACAGGGGAAAACAGCCCCAGCATTTT. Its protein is CASSDRGKQPQHF.

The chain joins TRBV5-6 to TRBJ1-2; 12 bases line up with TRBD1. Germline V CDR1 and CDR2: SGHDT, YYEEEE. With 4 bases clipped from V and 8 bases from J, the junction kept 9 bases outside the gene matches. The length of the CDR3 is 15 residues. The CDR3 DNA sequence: TGTGCCAGCAGCGCCGGGACAGGGGGCAATCTGGGCTACACCTTC. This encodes CASSAGTGGNLGYTF.

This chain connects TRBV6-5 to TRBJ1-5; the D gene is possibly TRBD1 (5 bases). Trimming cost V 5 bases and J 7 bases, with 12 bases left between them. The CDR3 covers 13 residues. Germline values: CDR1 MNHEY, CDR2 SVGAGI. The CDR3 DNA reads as TGTGCCAGCAGTAGGAGTAGGGGACAGCCCCAGCATTTT. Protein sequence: CASSRSRGQPQHF.